This TCR beta chain was found in a study of cytomegalovirus exposure and HLA in healthy donors. It was with 60 Vbeta and 13 Jbeta primers that the PCR ran. Here immunoSEQ multiplex PCR was the method, and the copy in TCRdb shows in-frame clones only, minus some. The sample includes some 270,000 clones, 85% to 95% seen only once; the top ten take less than 2%. This clone was detected once. What it binds is not known. Each donor was nominally healthy when sampled (though unrecorded immune exposures were likely). In germline, CDR1 is MNHEY, CDR2 SMNVEV (reference sequence). Trimming took 5 bases from V and 4 from J, leaving 17 bases between them. The CDR3 length is 15 residues. Study results and caveats: In a later analysis, HLA-C alleles had the fewest associated TCRs, DRB1 alleles the most. Later work found most CMV-associated TCR beta chains apparently HLA-restricted. Most of the TCR beta V segments (in an earlier analysis) were productive either about 90% or about 30% of the time.

This TCR was recovered from a girl aged 2 to 9 in good health and CMV-seronegative. The chain links TRBV27 to TRBJ1-2; D not certain. The sequenced sample consisted of PBMCs. As DNA, the CDR3 is TGTGCCAGCAGTCCCAAACCGTCGGTCCTCTATGGCTACACCTTC. The encoded protein is CASSPKPSVLYGYTF.